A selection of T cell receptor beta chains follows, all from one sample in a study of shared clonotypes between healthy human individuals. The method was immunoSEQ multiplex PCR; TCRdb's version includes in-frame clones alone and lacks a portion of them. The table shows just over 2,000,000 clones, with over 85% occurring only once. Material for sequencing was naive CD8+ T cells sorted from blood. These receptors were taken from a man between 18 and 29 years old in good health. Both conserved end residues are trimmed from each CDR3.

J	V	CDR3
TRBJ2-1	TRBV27	ASSFVTSGNNEQF
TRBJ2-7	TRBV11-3	ASSFGSSYEQY
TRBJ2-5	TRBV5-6	ASSLAGGLETQY
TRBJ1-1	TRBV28	ASSLSGVGRTEAF
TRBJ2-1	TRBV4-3	ASSQGRDYNEQF
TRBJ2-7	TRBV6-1	ASSGDRGYYEQY
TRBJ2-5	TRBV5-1	ASSYPLGLAGMETQY
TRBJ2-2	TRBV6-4	ASSDSKLINTGELF
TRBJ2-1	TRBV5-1	ASSWGLLAGKSYNEQF
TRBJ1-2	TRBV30	AWSVTTQVEGYT
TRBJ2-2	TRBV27	ASSPVAATTGELF
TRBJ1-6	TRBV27	ASSPRQGTESPLH
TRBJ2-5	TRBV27	ASSFRGPYQETQY
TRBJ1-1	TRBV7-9	ASSSDRELMNTEAF
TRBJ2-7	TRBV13	ASSSLTPGGSYEQY
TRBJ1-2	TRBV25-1	ASSEFRGADGYT
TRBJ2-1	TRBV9	ASSVGGGLSSYNEQF
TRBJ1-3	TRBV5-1	ASSLGQGNTIY
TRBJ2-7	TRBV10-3	AISAETGKAPYEQY
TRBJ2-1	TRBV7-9	ASSLASLAGYNEQF
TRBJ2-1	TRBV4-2	ASSHSVLAGEQF
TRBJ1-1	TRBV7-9	ASSATGNTEAF
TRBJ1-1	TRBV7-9	ASSPPPGATMNTEAF
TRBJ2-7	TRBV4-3	ASSQEPGDEQY
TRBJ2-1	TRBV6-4	ASSERFSSYNEQF
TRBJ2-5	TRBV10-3	AISEFGTGEKETQY
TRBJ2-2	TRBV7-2	ASSWGPLTGELF
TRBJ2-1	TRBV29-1	SASSTRRDEQF
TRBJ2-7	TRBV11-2	ASSPGLSYEQY
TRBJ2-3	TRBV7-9	ASSVLEGPSTDTQY